The clone carrying this TCR beta chain was seen repeatedly, ten times or more. Its antigen is still unknown. The data belong to a study of identical twins. General study results and limits: Insertions were reduced in abundant cord blood beta clonotypes but not in memory repertoires.

This CDR3 is 17 amino acids long. Trimming took off 0 bases at V and 0 bases at J, with 11 bases between the two ends. Germline CDR1 MNHEY, CDR2 SVGEGT. Each CDR3 protein is one row after TCRdb ran MiXCR on the 5' RACE reads. This sample has 690,000 or so distinct CDR3 sequences, with 6% to 6.5% found just once. The chain uses TRBV6-2 or TRBV6-3 and TRBJ2-2; unclear D gene. The clonotype was recovered from a man younger than 30 in good health. Sequencing was performed on naive T cells sorted from blood. The CDR3: CASSYSLVQSNTGELFF. CDR3 sequence (DNA): TGTGCCAGCAGTTACTCGTTAGTCCAGTCGAACACCGGGGAGCTGTTTTTT.